Following are 19 T cell receptor beta chains from one sample sequenced in a study of T cell changes during pregnancy in multiple sclerosis. TCRdb's table, derived via immunoSEQ multiplex PCR, lists solely in-frame clones and lacks some. The sample yields about 30,000 clones, 85% to 90% seen once. Sequencing used CD4+ T cells from peripheral blood mononuclear cells, obtained in the third trimester of pregnancy. The origin of the receptors is a female donor in good health, enrolled as a control in a pregnancy study.

The chain joins TRBV5-1 to TRBJ2-2; 7 bases fit TRBD1. Germline trimming cut 3 bases from V and 0 bases from J; bases unmatched to any gene: 5. This CDR3 has 16 residues. Germline V lookup: CDR1 SGHRS, CDR2 YFSETQ. The CDR3 DNA is TGCGCCAGCAGCTGGGGGACAGTCGCGAACACCGGGGAGCTGTTTTTT. This gives the protein CASSWGTVANTGELFF.

CDR3 in DNA: TGTGCCTGGAGTGTATGGGGACAGAACACTGAAGCTTTCTTT. This translates into CAWSVWGQNTEAFF. The chain links TRBV30 to TRBJ1-1, with D perhaps matching TRBD1 (6 bases). CDR3 length equals 14 residues. V was clipped by 0 bases and J by 1 base, with 9 bases between them. Germline V gene sequence: CDR1 GTSNPN, CDR2 SVGIG (reference sequence). Based on the CDR3 plus reference TRBV30 and TRBJ1-1, the full variable domain is SQTIHQWPATLVQPVGSPLSLECTVEGTSNPNLYWYRQAAGRGLQLLFYSVGIGQISSEVPQNLSASRPQDRQFILSSKKLLLSDSGFYLCAWSVWGQNTEAFFGQGTRLTVV.

The V and J genes are TRBV7-2 and TRBJ2-5, with 7 nucleotides matching TRBD1. The germline V gene has CDR1 SGHTA and CDR2 FQGNSA. Germline trimming cut 5 bases from V and 4 bases from J; bases unmatched to any gene: 7. CDR3 length: 14 residues. The CDR3 here is CASSPQTGIETQYF. The CDR3 DNA reads TGTGCCAGCAGCCCACAGACAGGGATAGAGACCCAGTACTTC.

The chain employs TRBV27 and TRBJ1-6; no clear D. The CDR3 runs to 13 residues. V gave up 6 bases and J gave up 9 bases, with 12 bases separating them. Looked up from germline, CDR1 is MNHEY and CDR2 is SMNVEV (reference sequence). The CDR3 DNA is TGTGCCAGCAGACCGGGATCTTCTTCACCCCTCCACTTT. This translates into CASRPGSSSPLHF.

In this sample, this clone turned up a few times. V and J are TRBV11-3 and TRBJ1-6; D gene unclear. Per germline, CDR1 SGHNT and CDR2 YENEEA. This CDR3 is 11 amino acids long. V gave up 5 bases and J gave up 16 bases, with 12 bases separating them. This chain's CDR3 is CASSAFEELHF. CDR3 in DNA: TGTGCCAGCAGCGCCTTCGAGGAACTCCACTTT. The full variable domain, with the rest looked up from reference TRBV11-3 and TRBJ1-6, is EAGVVQSPRYKIIEKKQPVAFWCNPISGHNTLYWYLQNLGQGPELLIRYENEEAVDDSQLPKDRFSAERLKGVDSTLKIQPAELGDSAVYLCASSAFEELHFGNGTRLTVT.

V usage is TRBV7-9 and J usage is TRBJ2-7, with D maybe TRBD1 (6 bases). This CDR3 region has 17 residues. The V end lost 1 base, the J end lost 0 bases, and 16 bases lay between the germline ends. CDR1 and CDR2 from the germline V gene are SEHNR and FQNEAQ (reference sequence). The CDR3 spells CASSLDRVDSPSYEQYF. In nucleotides, the CDR3 is TGTGCCAGCAGCTTAGATCGTGTGGACAGCCCCTCCTACGAGCAGTACTTC.

This clone has more than one count but fewer than ten. The chain is built from TRBV5-1 and TRBJ1-2; no reliable D call. Trimming shortened V by 3 bases and J by 8 bases, and 26 bases separated the two germline ends. The germline V gene has CDR1 SGHRS and CDR2 YFSETQ. The CDR3 spans 17 residues. CDR3 in DNA: TGCGCCAGCAGCTCATCGGTTACAATCTCAGGCCCTGGCGGCTACACCTTC. It specifies CASSSSVTISGPGGYTF.

V usage is TRBV9 and J usage is TRBJ2-7; tentatively, D is TRBD2 (6 bases). The CDR3 extends over 15 amino acids. V gave up 4 bases and J gave up 5 bases, with 19 bases separating them. Germline CDR1 is SGDLS and CDR2 is YYNGEE. DNA of the CDR3: TGTGCCAGCAGCCGCCCAGGAGCCAGGGAGGACGAGCAGTACTTC. Its translation is CASSRPGAREDEQYF.

The sample holds one count of this clone. The V call is TRBV7-8, the J call TRBJ1-1; D not certain. The V end lost 1 base, the J end lost 1 base, and 10 bases lay between the germline ends. Per the germline V gene, CDR1 is SGHVS and CDR2 is FQNEAQ. The CDR3 consists of 15 residues. The CDR3 spells CASSLVLGTNTEAFF. As DNA, the CDR3 is TGTGCCAGCAGCTTAGTGTTGGGCACGAACACTGAAGCTTTCTTT.

The rearrangement links TRBV30 to TRBJ2-7; 9 bases align to TRBD2. The germline V gene encodes CDR1 GTSNPN and CDR2 SVGIG (reference sequence). The CDR3 is made up of 16 amino acids. J gave up 2 bases and V 0 bases, and 8 bases lay outside the gene matches. CDR3 sequence (DNA): TGTGCCTGGAGTGTCACGTTGCGGGAGGGCCCCTACGAGCAGTACTTC. Translating it yields CAWSVTLREGPYEQYF.

The gene calls are TRBV30 and TRBJ1-5; perhaps TRBD1 as D (6 bases). Between the trimmed V and J ends, which lost 2 bases and 3 bases, there was a span of 11 bases. The CDR3 is 14 amino acids. Per the germline V gene, CDR1 is GTSNPN and CDR2 is SVGIG (reference sequence). As DNA, the CDR3 is TGTGCCTGGAGTCAGGACAGCTTCAATCAGCCCCAGCATTTT. Its translation is CAWSQDSFNQPQHF.

The chain links TRBV7-2 to TRBJ2-7; weak D call: TRBD1 (6 bases). V lost 5 bases, J lost 4 bases, and 21 bases lay in between. The germline V gene encodes CDR1 SGHTA and CDR2 FQGNSA. The CDR3 sequence is 16 residues long. DNA for the CDR3: TGTGCCAGCAGCCCTGGACAGTCATTGTTTAAGTACGAGCAGTACTTC. This gives the protein CASSPGQSLFKYEQYF.

This clone was observed a handful of times. This chain links TRBV6-1 with TRBJ1-5; possibly TRBD1 for D (6 bases). CDR1 and CDR2 from the germline V gene are MNHNS and SASEGT. Trimming cost V 6 bases and J 3 bases, with 9 bases left between them. The CDR3 covers 13 residues. The CDR3 DNA is TGTGCCAGCAGGAGACAGGCCAATCAGCCCCAGCATTTT. Translating gives CASRRQANQPQHF.

The CDR3 region has the DNA TGTGCCAGCAGCAAAGTCACTTCCGGGGGGGCAGAGCACTTC. Its protein is CASSKVTSGGAEHF. The gene calls are TRBV21-1 and TRBJ1-2. TRBV21-1 is designated a pseudogene. The CDR3 loop spans 14 amino acids.

V is TRBV19 and J is TRBJ1-1, with D possibly matching TRBD1 (6 bases). Germline CDR1 and CDR2: LNHDA and SQIVND (reference sequence). Deletions cut 3 bases from V and 0 bases from J, with 8 bases between. The CDR3 consists of 14 residues. The CDR3 nucleotides read TGTGCCAGTAGTATGAGGGGGTTGAACACTGAAGCTTTCTTT. Its translation: CASSMRGLNTEAFF.

The CDR3 DNA reads as TGTGCCAGCTCACCACTGGTACTGTCGAAAGAGACCCAGTACTTC. Its translation is CASSPLVLSKETQYF. The chain combines TRBV18 with TRBJ2-5; D is uncertain. The CDR3 is 15 residues long. V gave up 1 base and J gave up 3 bases, with 12 bases separating them. Germline V lookup: CDR1 KGHSH, CDR2 LQKENI.

The V and J genes are TRBV29-1 and TRBJ2-2, with 7 positions matching TRBD1. Germline trimming cut 5 bases from V and 3 bases from J; bases unmatched to any gene: 6. Germline V lookup: CDR1 SQVTM, CDR2 ANQGSEA. This CDR3 region has 14 residues. The CDR3, as DNA: TGCAGCGTTACTGGACAGGACTACACCGGGGAGCTGTTTTTT. It yields the protein CSVTGQDYTGELFF.

The chain combines TRBV11-1 with TRBJ2-7; 7 bases match TRBD2. Germline V lookup: CDR1 SGHAT, CDR2 FQDESV (reference sequence). The junction had 8 bases not matched to a gene; V was cut back by 1 base and J by 2 bases. The CDR3 consists of 16 residues. The CDR3 nucleotides read TGTGCCAGCAGCTTAGTCTCTAGCGGTCACACCTACGAGCAGTACTTC. This gives the protein CASSLVSSGHTYEQYF.

This chain uses TRBV19 with TRBJ1-6; 7 bases are a match to TRBD1. Germline V gene data show CDR1 as LNHDA and CDR2 as SQIVND (reference sequence). V was pared by 5 bases and J by 9 bases, with 16 bases of the junction left unmatched. The CDR3 runs 17 residues. CDR3 residues: CASSLRAPTGKGSPLHF. The CDR3 nucleotides are TGTGCCAGTAGTCTACGCGCCCCGACAGGGAAGGGTTCACCCCTCCACTTT.